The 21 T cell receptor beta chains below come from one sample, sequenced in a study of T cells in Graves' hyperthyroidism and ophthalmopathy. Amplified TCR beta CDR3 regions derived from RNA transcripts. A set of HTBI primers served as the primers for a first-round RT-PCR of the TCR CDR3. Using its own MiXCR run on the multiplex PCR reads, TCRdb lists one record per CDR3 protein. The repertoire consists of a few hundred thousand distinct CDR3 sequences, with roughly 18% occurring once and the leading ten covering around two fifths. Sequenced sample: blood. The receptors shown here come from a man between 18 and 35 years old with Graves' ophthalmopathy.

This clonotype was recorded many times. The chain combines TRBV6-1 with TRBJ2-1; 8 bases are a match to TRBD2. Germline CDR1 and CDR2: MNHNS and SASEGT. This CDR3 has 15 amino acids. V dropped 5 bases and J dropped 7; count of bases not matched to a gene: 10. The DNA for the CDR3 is TGTGCCAGCAGTTCAGCGGGGGCTCATGTGAATGAGCAGTTCTTC. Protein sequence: CASSSAGAHVNEQFF.

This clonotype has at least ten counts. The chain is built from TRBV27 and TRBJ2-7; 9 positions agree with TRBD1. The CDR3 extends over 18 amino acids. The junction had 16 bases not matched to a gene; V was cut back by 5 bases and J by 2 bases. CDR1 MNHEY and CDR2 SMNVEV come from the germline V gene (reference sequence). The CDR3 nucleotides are TGTGCCAGCAGTCCCCCCTCCTTCGGACAGGGGAGCACCTACGAGCAGTACTTC. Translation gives CASSPPSFGQGSTYEQYF.

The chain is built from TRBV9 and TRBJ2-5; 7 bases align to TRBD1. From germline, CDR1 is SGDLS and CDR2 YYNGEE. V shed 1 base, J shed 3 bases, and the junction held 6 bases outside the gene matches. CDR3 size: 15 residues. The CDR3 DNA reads TGTGCCAGCAGCGTATCCGGGACAGCTAAAGAGACCCAGTACTTC. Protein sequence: CASSVSGTAKETQYF. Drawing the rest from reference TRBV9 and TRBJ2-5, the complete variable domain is DSGVTQTPKHLITATGQRVTLRCSPRSGDLSVYWYQQSLDQGLQFLIQYYNGEERAKGNILERFSAQQFPDLHSELNLSSLELGDSALYFCASSVSGTAKETQYFGPGTRLLVL.

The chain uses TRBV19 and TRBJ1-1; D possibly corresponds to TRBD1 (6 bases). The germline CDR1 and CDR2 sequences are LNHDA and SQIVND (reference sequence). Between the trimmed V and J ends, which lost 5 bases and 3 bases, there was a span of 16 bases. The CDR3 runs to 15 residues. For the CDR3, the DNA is TGTGCCAGTAGTCCCCCCGGGGGCAAGGACACTGAAGCTTTCTTT. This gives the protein CASSPPGGKDTEAFF.

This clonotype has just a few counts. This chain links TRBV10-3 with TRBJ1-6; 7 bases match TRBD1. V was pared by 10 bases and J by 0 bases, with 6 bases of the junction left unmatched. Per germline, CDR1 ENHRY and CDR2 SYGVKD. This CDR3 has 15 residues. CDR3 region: CATQTGSSYNSPLHF. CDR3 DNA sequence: TGTGCCACTCAGACAGGGAGCTCCTATAATTCACCCCTCCACTTT.

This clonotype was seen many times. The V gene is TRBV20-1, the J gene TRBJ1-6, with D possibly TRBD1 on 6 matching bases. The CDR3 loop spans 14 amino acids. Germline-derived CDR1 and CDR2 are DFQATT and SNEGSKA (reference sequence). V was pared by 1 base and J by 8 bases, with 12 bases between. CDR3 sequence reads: CSARGPHRDSPLHF. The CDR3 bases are TGCAGTGCTAGAGGTCCACACAGGGATTCACCCCTCCACTTT.

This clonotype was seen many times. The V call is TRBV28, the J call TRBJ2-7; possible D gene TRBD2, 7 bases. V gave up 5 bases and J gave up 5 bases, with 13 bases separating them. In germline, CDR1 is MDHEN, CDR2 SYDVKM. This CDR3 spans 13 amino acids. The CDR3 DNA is TGTGCCAGCAGTCCGGGGGGCGGCGACGAGCAGTACTTC. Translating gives CASSPGGGDEQYF.

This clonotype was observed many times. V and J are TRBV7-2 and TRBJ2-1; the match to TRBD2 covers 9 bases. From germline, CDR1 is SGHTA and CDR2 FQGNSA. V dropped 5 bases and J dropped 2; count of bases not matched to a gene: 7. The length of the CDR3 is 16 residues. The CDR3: CASSLLSGGTYNEQFF. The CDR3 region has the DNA TGTGCCAGCAGCCTCCTAAGCGGGGGGACCTACAATGAGCAGTTCTTC.

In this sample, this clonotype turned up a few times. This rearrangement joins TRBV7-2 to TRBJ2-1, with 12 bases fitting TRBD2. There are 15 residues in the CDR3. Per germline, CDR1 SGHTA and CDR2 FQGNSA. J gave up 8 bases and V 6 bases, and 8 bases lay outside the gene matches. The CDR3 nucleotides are TGTGCCAGCAGTCACCGACTAGCGGGGGCCTATGAGCAGTTCTTC. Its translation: CASSHRLAGAYEQFF.

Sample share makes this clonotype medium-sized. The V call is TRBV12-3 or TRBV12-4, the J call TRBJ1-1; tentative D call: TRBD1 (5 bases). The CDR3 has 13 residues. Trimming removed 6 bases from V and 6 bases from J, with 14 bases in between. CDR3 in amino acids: CASSLGGWAEAFF. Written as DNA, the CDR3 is TGTGCCAGCAGCTTGGGGGGGTGGGCTGAAGCTTTCTTT.

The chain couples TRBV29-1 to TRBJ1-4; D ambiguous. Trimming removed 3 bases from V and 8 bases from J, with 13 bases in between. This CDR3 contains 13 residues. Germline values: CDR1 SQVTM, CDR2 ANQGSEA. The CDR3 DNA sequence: TGCAGCGTTGACTTCGGGATAGGAGAAAAACTGTTTTTT. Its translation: CSVDFGIGEKLFF.

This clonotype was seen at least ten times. The CDR3 reads CASSQTMVNTEAFF. CDR3 bases: TGCGCCAGCAGCCAGACGATGGTTAACACTGAAGCTTTCTTT. The chain has TRBV4-1 and TRBJ1-1; no clear D gene. Germline V gives CDR1 MGHRA, CDR2 YSYEKL. The CDR3 totals 14 residues. Trimming pared 3 bases from V and 2 bases from J, leaving 10 bases between.

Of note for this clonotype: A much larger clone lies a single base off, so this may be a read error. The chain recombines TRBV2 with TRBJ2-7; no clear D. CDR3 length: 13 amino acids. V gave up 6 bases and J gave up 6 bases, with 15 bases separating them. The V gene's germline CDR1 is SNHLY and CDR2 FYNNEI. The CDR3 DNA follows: TGTGCCAGCAGCTCCGGGCCCATCGTCGAGCAGTACTTC. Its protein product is CASSSGPIVEQYF. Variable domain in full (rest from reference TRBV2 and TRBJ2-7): EPEVTQTPSHQVTQMGQEVILRCVPISNHLYFYWYRQILGQKVEFLVSFYNNEISEKSEIFDDQFSVERPDGSNFTLKIRSTKLEDSAMYFCASSSGPIVEQYFGPGTRLTVT.

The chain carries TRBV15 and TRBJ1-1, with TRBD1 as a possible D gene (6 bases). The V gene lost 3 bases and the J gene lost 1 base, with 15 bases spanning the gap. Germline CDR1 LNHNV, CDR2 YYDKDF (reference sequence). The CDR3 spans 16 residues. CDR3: CATSRGGTNGNTEAFF. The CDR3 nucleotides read TGTGCCACCAGCAGGGGGGGGACAAATGGGAACACTGAAGCTTTCTTT.

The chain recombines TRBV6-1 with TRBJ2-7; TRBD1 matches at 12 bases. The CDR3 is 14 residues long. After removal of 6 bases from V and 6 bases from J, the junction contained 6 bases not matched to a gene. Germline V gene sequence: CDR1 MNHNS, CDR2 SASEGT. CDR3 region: CASSTGTGGFEQYF. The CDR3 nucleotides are TGTGCCAGCAGCACTGGGACAGGGGGCTTCGAGCAGTACTTC.

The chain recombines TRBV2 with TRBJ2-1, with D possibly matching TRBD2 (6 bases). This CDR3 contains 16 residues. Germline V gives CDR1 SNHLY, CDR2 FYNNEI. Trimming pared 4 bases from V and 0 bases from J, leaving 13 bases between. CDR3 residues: CASSVSGPSSYNEQFF. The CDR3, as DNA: TGTGCCAGCAGTGTTAGCGGCCCCTCCTCCTACAATGAGCAGTTCTTC. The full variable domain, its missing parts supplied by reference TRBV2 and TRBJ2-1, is EPEVTQTPSHQVTQMGQEVILRCVPISNHLYFYWYRQILGQKVEFLVSFYNNEISEKSEIFDDQFSVERPDGSNFTLKIRSTKLEDSAMYFCASSVSGPSSYNEQFFGPGTRLTVL.

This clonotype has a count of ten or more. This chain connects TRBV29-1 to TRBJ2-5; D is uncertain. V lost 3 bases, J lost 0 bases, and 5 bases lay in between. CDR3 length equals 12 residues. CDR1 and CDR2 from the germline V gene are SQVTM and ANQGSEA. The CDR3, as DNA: TGCAGCGTTGAGGCGAACCAAGAGACCCAGTACTTC. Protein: CSVEANQETQYF.

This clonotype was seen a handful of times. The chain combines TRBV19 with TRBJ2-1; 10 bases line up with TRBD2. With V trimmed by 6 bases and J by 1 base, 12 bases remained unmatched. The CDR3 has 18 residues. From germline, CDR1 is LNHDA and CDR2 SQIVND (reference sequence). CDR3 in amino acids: CASRSGASGGSSYNEQFF. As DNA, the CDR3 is TGTGCCAGTAGATCGGGGGCTAGCGGGGGCTCATCCTACAATGAGCAGTTCTTC.

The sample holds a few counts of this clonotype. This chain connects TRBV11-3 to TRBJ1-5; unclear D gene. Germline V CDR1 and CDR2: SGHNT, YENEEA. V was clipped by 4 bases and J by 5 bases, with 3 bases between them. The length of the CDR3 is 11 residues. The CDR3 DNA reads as TGTGCCAGCAGCTCCGATCAGCCCCAGCATTTT. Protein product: CASSSDQPQHF.

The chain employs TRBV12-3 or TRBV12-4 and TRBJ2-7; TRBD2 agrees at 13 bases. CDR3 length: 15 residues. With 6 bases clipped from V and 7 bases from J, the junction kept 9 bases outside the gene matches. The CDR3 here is CASSQLAGGPTEQYF. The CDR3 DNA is TGTGCCAGCAGCCAACTAGCGGGAGGGCCTACAGAGCAGTACTTC.

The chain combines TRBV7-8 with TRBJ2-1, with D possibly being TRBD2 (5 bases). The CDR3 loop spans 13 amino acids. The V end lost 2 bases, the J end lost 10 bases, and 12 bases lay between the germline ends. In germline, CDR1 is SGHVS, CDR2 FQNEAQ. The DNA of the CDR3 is TGTGCCAGCAGCTTAAGGGAGCAAGGAGAGCAGTTCTTC. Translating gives CASSLREQGEQFF. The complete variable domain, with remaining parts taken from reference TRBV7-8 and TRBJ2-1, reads GAGVSQSPRYKVAKRGQDVALRCDPISGHVSLFWYQQALGQGPEFLTYFQNEAQLDKSGLPSDRFFAERPEGSVSTLKIQRTQQEDSAVYLCASSLREQGEQFFGPGTRLTVL.